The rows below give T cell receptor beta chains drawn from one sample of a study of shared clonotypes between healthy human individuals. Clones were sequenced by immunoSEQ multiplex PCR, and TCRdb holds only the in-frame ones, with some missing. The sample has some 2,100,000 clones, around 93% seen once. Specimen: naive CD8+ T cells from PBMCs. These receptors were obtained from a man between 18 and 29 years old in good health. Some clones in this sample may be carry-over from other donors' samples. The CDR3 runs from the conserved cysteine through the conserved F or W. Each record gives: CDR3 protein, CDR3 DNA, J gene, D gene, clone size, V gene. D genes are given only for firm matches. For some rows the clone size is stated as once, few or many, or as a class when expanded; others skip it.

CASSQDIGYEQYF,TGCGCCAGCAGCCAAGATATAGGGTACGAGCAGTACTTC,TRBJ2-7,-,-,TRBV4-1
CASSAGQLYGYTF,TGTGCCAGCAGTGCGGGACAGCTCTATGGCTACACCTTC,TRBJ1-2,TRBD1,-,TRBV25-1
CASSFSRGDEAFF,TGTGCCAGCAGCTTTAGCAGGGGTGATGAAGCTTTCTTT,TRBJ1-1,-,-,TRBV7-3
CASSQSVRTSGYEQYF,TGCGCCAGCAGCCAATCGGTCAGGACTAGCGGCTACGAGCAGTACTTC,TRBJ2-7,TRBD2,once,TRBV4-1
CASSFGASTYEQYF,TGTGCCAGCAGTTTCGGAGCGTCAACCTACGAGCAGTACTTC,TRBJ2-7,-,-,TRBV27
CASSPPPSSGYNEQFF,TGTGCCAGCAGTCCTCCGCCCTCTAGCGGATACAATGAGCAGTTCTTC,TRBJ2-1,TRBD2,-,TRBV27
CASTDRGLNTGELFF,TGTGCCAGCACCGACAGGGGGCTTAACACCGGGGAGCTGTTTTTT,TRBJ2-2,TRBD1,-,TRBV6-1
CASSQILDPENEKLFF,TGCGCCAGCAGCCAAATATTGGACCCGGAAAATGAAAAACTGTTTTTT,TRBJ1-4,-,-,TRBV4-3
CASSYDRVSYEQYF,TGCGCCAGCAGCTACGACAGGGTATCCTACGAGCAGTACTTC,TRBJ2-7,TRBD1,-,TRBV5-1
CASSSRFSSGANVLTF,TGTGCCAGCAGCTCCCGCTTTAGCTCTGGGGCCAACGTCCTGACTTTC,TRBJ2-6,-,-,TRBV11-2
CSVGGGSTYEQYF,TGCAGCGTTGGAGGCGGATCAACCTACGAGCAGTACTTC,TRBJ2-7,-,-,TRBV29-1
CAISRSDGSYEQYF,TGTGCCATCAGTCGATCGGACGGTTCCTACGAGCAGTACTTC,TRBJ2-7,-,-,TRBV10-3
CASSLSDGSNEQFF,TGTGCCAGCAGTTTGAGCGACGGGAGCAATGAGCAGTTCTTC,TRBJ2-1,-,-,TRBV27
CATQTGGWYNEQFF,TGTGCCACCCAGACAGGGGGCTGGTACAATGAGCAGTTCTTC,TRBJ2-1,TRBD1,-,TRBV19
CARLGDYEQYF,TGCGCCCGCCTTGGGGACTACGAGCAGTACTTC,TRBJ2-7,-,-,TRBV10-1
CASSLGGEGLGNEQFF,TGTGCCAGCAGCCTAGGCGGGGAGGGCCTCGGGAATGAGCAGTTCTTC,TRBJ2-1,TRBD2,-,TRBV9
CSVEGSPGEQYF,TGCAGCGTTGAAGGGAGCCCAGGTGAGCAGTACTTC,TRBJ2-7,-,-,TRBV29-1
CASSYGRGGGPAFF,TGTGCCAGCAGTTACGGGCGAGGGGGCGGTCCGGCTTTCTTT,TRBJ1-1,TRBD1,-,TRBV6-5
CAISGGTGNEKLFF,TGTGCCATCAGTGGGGGGACGGGGAATGAAAAACTGTTTTTT,TRBJ1-4,-,-,TRBV10-3
CASSGGEDPYNEQFF,TGTGCCAGCAGTGGGGGGGAGGACCCCTACAATGAGCAGTTCTTC,TRBJ2-1,TRBD2,-,TRBV7-3
CASSSRLADSYEQYF,TGTGCCAGCAGCTCTCGACTAGCGGACTCCTACGAGCAGTACTTC,TRBJ2-7,TRBD2,-,TRBV5-5
CASSPQGPRGNQPQHF,TGTGCCAGCTCACCCCAGGGACCACGGGGCAATCAGCCCCAGCATTTT,TRBJ1-5,-,-,TRBV18
CASSQTEKLFF,TGCGCCAGCAGCCAGACTGAAAAACTGTTTTTT,TRBJ1-4,-,-,TRBV4-1
CSVEEHSTGELFF,TGCAGCGTTGAAGAGCATTCAACCGGGGAGCTGTTTTTT,TRBJ2-2,-,once,TRBV29-1
CASSFRQGEQYF,TGTGCCAGCAGTTTTAGACAAGGCGAGCAGTACTTC,TRBJ2-7,-,-,TRBV28
CASSVDWRHTNTGELFF,TGTGCCAGCAGCGTAGACTGGCGCCATACGAACACCGGGGAGCTGTTTTTT,TRBJ2-2,-,-,TRBV9
CASKETGELFF,TGTGCCAGCAAAGAGACCGGGGAGCTGTTTTTT,TRBJ2-2,-,-,TRBV6-1
CASQLRGQGWGSYEQYF,TGTGCCAGCCAACTCCGGGGACAGGGGTGGGGATCCTACGAGCAGTACTTC,TRBJ2-7,TRBD1,-,TRBV27
CASSPRPKETQYF,TGTGCCAGCAGCCCTCGGCCGAAAGAGACCCAGTACTTC,TRBJ2-5,-,-,TRBV27
CASSQDSGSGNTIYF,TGCGCCAGCAGCCAAGATTCAGGGTCTGGAAACACCATATATTTT,TRBJ1-3,-,-,TRBV4-3
CASSLEGWETQYF,TGTGCCAGTAGTCTAGAGGGCTGGGAGACCCAGTACTTC,TRBJ2-5,-,-,TRBV19